The rows below give T cell receptor beta chains drawn from one sample of a study of human T cells and chemical hapten exposure. TCRdb re-analysed the RACE reads in MiXCR, keeping a single row per CDR3 protein. The sample records a few hundred thousand distinct CDR3 sequences, more than 5% being singletons. Source: whole blood, taken in connection with sensitization to the hapten diphenylcyclopropenone (DPC). The receptor source for this set is a woman aged 18-35 years with alopecia areata. Some clones in this sample may be carry-over from other donors' samples. Both conserved end residues are part of each CDR3. A D gene is named only where the DNA matches it firmly. Clone size is given for some rows only: seen once, a few or many times, or a class if the clone is expanded.

v_gene	d_gene	abundance	j_gene	CDR3nt	CDR3aa
TRBV6-5	-	many	TRBJ1-1	TGTGCCAGCAGTTATGGGGGGGTCGGTGAAGCTTTCTTT	CASSYGGVGEAFF
TRBV29-1	-	many	TRBJ1-2	TGCAGCGTTGCCCCTGGGGAATATGGCTACACCTTC	CSVAPGEYGYTF
TRBV6-2/TRBV6-3	-	few	TRBJ1-1	TGTGCCAGCAGTTACTCATTCGGCGCAGGGAGGGCTGAAGCTTTCTTT	CASSYSFGAGRAEAFF
TRBV12-3/TRBV12-4	-	-	TRBJ1-2	TGTGCCAGCAGTTTAAATTGGGGGGACTATGGCTACACCTTC	CASSLNWGDYGYTF
TRBV7-2	-	many	TRBJ1-5	TGTGCCAGCAGCCTCCTGACGGGGAAAGATCAGCCCCAGCATTTT	CASSLLTGKDQPQHF
TRBV20-1	-	-	TRBJ2-7	TGCAGTGCTAGTAGGGGGACGACCTACGAGCAGTACTTC	CSASRGTTYEQYF
TRBV6-1	-	many	TRBJ1-5	TGTGCCAGCAGGGCGAGCGGGGCGGGTCAGCCCCAGCATTTT	CASRASGAGQPQHF
TRBV4-3	-	-	TRBJ2-7	TGCGCCAGCAGCCAAGCCGCCAGGGAATCGTACGAGCAGTACTTC	CASSQAARESYEQYF
TRBV6-2/TRBV6-3	-	many	TRBJ1-5	TGTGCCAGCACGACCAGGGAAAATCAGCCCCAGCATTTT	CASTTRENQPQHF
TRBV6-5	-	-	TRBJ1-3	TGTGCCAGCAGTGCGCGACCGTGGACCTCTGGAAACACCATATATTTT	CASSARPWTSGNTIYF
TRBV3-1	-	-	TRBJ1-1	TGTGCCAGCAGCCTAATCACAGGGATTAAGTCTGAAGCTTTCTTT	CASSLITGIKSEAFF
TRBV20-1	-	-	TRBJ1-4	TGCAGTGCTAGTAGAGACAGGAATAATGAAAAACTGTTTTTT	CSASRDRNNEKLFF
TRBV19	-	few	TRBJ2-3	TGTGCCAGTAGTATAGATCGCGACTATACGCAGTATTTT	CASSIDRDYTQYF
TRBV5-6	-	many	TRBJ1-1	TGTGCCAGCAGCTTCCGATTGGGGACGAACGCTGAAGCTTTCTTT	CASSFRLGTNAEAFF
TRBV5-1	TRBD1	few	TRBJ2-1	TGCGCCAGCTCGACCGGGACAGGGGCCAACAATGAGCAGTTCTTC	CASSTGTGANNEQFF
TRBV5-1	-	-	TRBJ1-2	TGCGCCAGCAGCTCGCAGTACCATGGCTACACCTTC	CASSSQYHGYTF
TRBV4-2	-	few	TRBJ1-1	TGTGCCAGCAGCCAGGGCGGGCAGTACACTGAAGCTTTCTTT	CASSQGGQYTEAFF
TRBV27	TRBD2	-	TRBJ2-7	TGTGCCAGCAGTTTAAGCGGGGGCCCCCTCAAGTACTTC	CASSLSGGPLKYF
TRBV24-1	TRBD2	-	TRBJ2-1	TGTGCCACCAGCAGTTCTCTAGCGGGGGGGCCCTATGAGCAGTTCTTC	CATSSSLAGGPYEQFF
TRBV7-2	-	-	TRBJ2-3	TGTGCCAGCAGCTTAGTTAGTTTGGGGGGCGCAGATACGCAGTATTTT	CASSLVSLGGADTQYF
TRBV10-3	TRBD1	many	TRBJ1-1	TGTGCCATCAGTGAAAGGACAGGGGGCCGGATGAACACTGAAGCTTTCTTT	CAISERTGGRMNTEAFF
TRBV7-9	TRBD1	few	TRBJ2-2	TGTGCCAGCAGCCGCGGACAGGGGACGACCGGGGAGCTGTTTTTT	CASSRGQGTTGELFF
TRBV27	-	-	TRBJ2-7	TGTGCCAGCAGCCCGCGTGGGGGACCCTCATACGAGCAGTACTTC	CASSPRGGPSYEQYF
TRBV6-2/TRBV6-3	TRBD1	many	TRBJ2-4	TGTGCCAGCAGTCGTGGGACAGGGGAAAACATTCAGTACTTC	CASSRGTGENIQYF
TRBV20-1	-	many	TRBJ1-5	TGCAGTGCTAGAGGGGGGCTCGGTCAGCCCCAGCATTTT	CSARGGLGQPQHF
TRBV10-2	-	few	TRBJ1-1	TGCGCCAGCAGCGGGGGGGGTAGGCCTGGCGGAGCTTTCTTT	CASSGGGRPGGAFF
TRBV3-1	-	many	TRBJ2-3	TGTGCCAGCAGCCAAGATCGTGGCAGGGCTACCTTTAGCACAGATACGCAGTATTTT	CASSQDRGRATFSTDTQYF
TRBV6-6	-	many	TRBJ1-5	TGTGCCAGCAGCCCCCGCTATTATCAGCCCCAGCATTTT	CASSPRYYQPQHF
TRBV19	-	many	TRBJ1-2	TGTGCCAGTAGGATAACCCCGGCAGGTGCCCCGTTGGGTGGCTACACCTTC	CASRITPAGAPLGGYTF
TRBV7-9	-	many	TRBJ1-5	TGTGCCAGCAGCTACGGACAGAATCAGCCCCAGCATTTT	CASSYGQNQPQHF
TRBV5-1	TRBD1	few	TRBJ2-3	TGCGCCAGCAGCTGGGGGCTCCGGACAGGGTTAACAGATACGCAGTATTTT	CASSWGLRTGLTDTQYF
TRBV3-1	-	many	TRBJ2-7	TGTGCCAGCAGCCAAGACCCGGGTGTTTTCTACGAGCAGTACTTC	CASSQDPGVFYEQYF
TRBV7-8	TRBD2	few	TRBJ2-2	TGTGCCAGCAGCTCAGGGAGGGTGGTGGACACCGGGGAGCTGTTTTTT	CASSSGRVVDTGELFF
TRBV6-5	TRBD1	few	TRBJ2-1	TGTGCCAGCAGTTACTCAGCCGGGACAGTCTACAATGAGCAGTTCTTC	CASSYSAGTVYNEQFF
TRBV5-1	-	many	TRBJ1-1	TGCGCCAGCAGCTCGAACCGACAGGTCACTGAAGCTTTCTTT	CASSSNRQVTEAFF
TRBV29-1	TRBD1	few	TRBJ1-2	TGCAGCGTTGAGGGGACAGGCAGTGCTATGAGGTACACCTTC	CSVEGTGSAMRYTF
TRBV6-5	-	many	TRBJ2-1	TGTGCCAGCATAGCGCCGGGCAGGGCCTACAATGAGCAGTTCTTC	CASIAPGRAYNEQFF
TRBV7-9	TRBD1	few	TRBJ2-2	TGTGCCAGCAGCGGCGACAGGGGGCGCGGAACCGGGGAGCTGTTTTTT	CASSGDRGRGTGELFF
TRBV7-7	-	-	TRBJ2-3	TGTGCTAGCAGCACCGGGACTGGTTACACAGATACGCAGTATTTT	CASSTGTGYTDTQYF
TRBV18	TRBD1	few	TRBJ2-5	TGTGCCAGCTCACAGGGGACAGCACAAGAGACCCAGTACTTC	CASSQGTAQETQYF
TRBV13	TRBD2	-	TRBJ2-1	TGTGCCAGCAGCCCCCCCCTAGCGGGGGGGCCCAATGAGCAGTTCTTC	CASSPPLAGGPNEQFF
TRBV6-5	-	many	TRBJ1-1	TGTGCCAGCCAGAGGGCGGGCAACATGAACACTGAAGCTTTCTTT	CASQRAGNMNTEAFF
TRBV20-1	TRBD2	-	TRBJ2-3	TGCAGTGCTAAAAGACTAGCGGGGGGCCTAGGTCCAACAGATACGCAGTATTTT	CSAKRLAGGLGPTDTQYF
TRBV5-1	TRBD1	few	TRBJ2-2	TGCGCCAGCAGCTTGGAAGTTATGGACAGGAGGAACACCGGGGAGCTGTTTTTT	CASSLEVMDRRNTGELFF
TRBV4-2	TRBD1	many	TRBJ1-1	TGTGCCAGCAGCCAAGGACAGGGCATGAACACTGAAGCTTTCTTT	CASSQGQGMNTEAFF
TRBV21-1	-	few	TRBJ1-3	TGTGCCAGCAGCAAAGGGGACTCTGGAAACACCATATATTTT	CASSKGDSGNTIYF
TRBV12-5	-	many	TRBJ2-7	TGTGCTAGTGGTCCGCGGGACACCTACGAGCAGTACTTC	CASGPRDTYEQYF
TRBV27	TRBD1	-	TRBJ2-4	TGTGCCAGCAGACTACAGGGGAGCAAAAACATTCAGTACTTC	CASRLQGSKNIQYF
TRBV12-3/TRBV12-4	-	many	TRBJ1-5	TGTGCCAGCAGACAGGGTCTAGAGAGTCAGCCCCAGCATTTT	CASRQGLESQPQHF
TRBV6-1	-	many	TRBJ1-1	TGTGCCAGCAGTGAACCCGCGATTCCTCAAGCTTTCTTT	CASSEPAIPQAFF
TRBV7-9	TRBD1	few	TRBJ1-4	TGTGCCAGCAGCTTTCCCTGGGACAGGGAGGATGGAACTAATGAAAAACTGTTTTTT	CASSFPWDREDGTNEKLFF
TRBV6-6	-	-	TRBJ2-5	TGTGCCAGCAGCCACCCTTCAGGGGTTAACGAAGCCCAGTACTTC	CASSHPSGVNEAQYF
TRBV5-6	-	-	TRBJ1-4	TGTGCCAGCAGCTTTAGACACTTCGAGGAGGGCCGAGCGGAAAAACTGTTTTTT	CASSFRHFEEGRAEKLFF
TRBV18	-	many	TRBJ1-6	TGTGCCAGCTCACCAGGGGATAATTCACCCCTCCACTTT	CASSPGDNSPLHF